One T cell receptor beta chain is described in this entry. No antigen is known for it. This sample was included in a study of graft-versus-host responses after intestinal transplantation. Turning to the study itself: Each transplant was multivisceral, liver-intestinal, or isolated intestinal. Recipients across the board were started on anti-thymocyte globulin induction, then kept on tacrolimus and steroids for roughly 3 years.

The CDR3 runs 15 residues. CDR1 is ENHRY and CDR2 is SYGVKD in the germline V gene. General study results and limits: GvH clonotypes were identified within recipient marrow, with a subset emerging first in ileum or blood.

Measured with immunoSEQ multiplex PCR; TCRdb has only the in-frame clones, and not every one. The table has about 120,000 clones, about 95% seen once. This receptor was identified in a human donor who received an intestinal transplant. V is TRBV10-3 and J is TRBJ2-5, with a tentative D call TRBD2 (5 bases). The J call is uncertain, as TRBJ2-7 better fits the DNA end. The specimen was unstimulated CD8+ T cells sorted from spleen or lymph node cells, collected before intestinal transplant. The CDR3 region has the DNA TGTGCCATCAGTGGTCTAGGAGGTCCCCTCTACGAGCAGTACTTC. It specifies CAISGLGGPLYEQYF.